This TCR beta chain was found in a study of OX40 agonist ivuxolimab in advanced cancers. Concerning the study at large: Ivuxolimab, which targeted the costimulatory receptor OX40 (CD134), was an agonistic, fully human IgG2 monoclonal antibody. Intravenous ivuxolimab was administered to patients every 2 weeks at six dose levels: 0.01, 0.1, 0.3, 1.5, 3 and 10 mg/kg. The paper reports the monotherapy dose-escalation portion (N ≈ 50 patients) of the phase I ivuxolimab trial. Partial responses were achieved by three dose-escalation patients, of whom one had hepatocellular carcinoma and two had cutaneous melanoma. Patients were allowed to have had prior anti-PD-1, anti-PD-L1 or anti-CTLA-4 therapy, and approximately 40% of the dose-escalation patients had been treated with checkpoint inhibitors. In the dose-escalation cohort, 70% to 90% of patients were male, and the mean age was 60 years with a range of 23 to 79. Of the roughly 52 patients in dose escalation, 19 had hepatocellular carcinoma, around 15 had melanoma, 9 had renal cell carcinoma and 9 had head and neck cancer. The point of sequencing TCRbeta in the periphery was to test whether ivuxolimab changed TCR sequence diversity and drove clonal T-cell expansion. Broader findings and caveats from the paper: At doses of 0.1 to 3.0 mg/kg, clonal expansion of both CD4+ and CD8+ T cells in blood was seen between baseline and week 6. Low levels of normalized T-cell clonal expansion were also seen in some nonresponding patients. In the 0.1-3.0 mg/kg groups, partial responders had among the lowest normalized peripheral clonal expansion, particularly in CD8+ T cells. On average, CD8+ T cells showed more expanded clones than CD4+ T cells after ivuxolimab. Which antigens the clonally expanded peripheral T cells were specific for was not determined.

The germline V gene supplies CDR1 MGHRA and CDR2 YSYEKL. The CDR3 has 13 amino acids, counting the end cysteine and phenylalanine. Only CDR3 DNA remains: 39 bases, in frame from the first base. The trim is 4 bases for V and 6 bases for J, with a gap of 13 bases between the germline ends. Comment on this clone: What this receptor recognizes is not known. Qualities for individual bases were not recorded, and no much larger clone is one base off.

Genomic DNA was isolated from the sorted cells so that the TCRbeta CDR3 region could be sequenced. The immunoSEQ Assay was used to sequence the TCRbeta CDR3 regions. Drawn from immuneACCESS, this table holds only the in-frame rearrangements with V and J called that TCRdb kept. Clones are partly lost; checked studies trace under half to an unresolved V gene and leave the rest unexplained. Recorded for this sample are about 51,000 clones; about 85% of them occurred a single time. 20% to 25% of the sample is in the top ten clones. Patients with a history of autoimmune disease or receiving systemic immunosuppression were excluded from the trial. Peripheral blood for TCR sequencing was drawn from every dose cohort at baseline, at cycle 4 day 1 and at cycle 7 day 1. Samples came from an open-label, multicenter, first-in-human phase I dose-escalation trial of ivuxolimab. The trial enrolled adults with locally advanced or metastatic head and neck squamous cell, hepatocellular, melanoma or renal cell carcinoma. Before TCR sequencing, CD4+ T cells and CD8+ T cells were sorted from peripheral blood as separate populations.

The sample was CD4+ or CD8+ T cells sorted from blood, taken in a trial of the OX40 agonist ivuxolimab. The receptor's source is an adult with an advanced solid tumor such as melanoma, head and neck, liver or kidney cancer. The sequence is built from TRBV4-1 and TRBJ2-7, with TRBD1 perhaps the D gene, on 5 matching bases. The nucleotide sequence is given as TGCGCCAGCAGCCTCCCAGGGATTGGCGAGCAGTACTTC. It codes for CASSLPGIGEQYF.